This is a list of T cell receptor beta chains from one sample in a study of cytomegalovirus exposure and HLA in healthy donors. Profiled with immunoSEQ multiplex PCR; TCRdb holds only in-frame clones, not every one. The sample contains over 150,000 clones, under 85% of which appear only once. Sequenced material: PBMCs. These receptors were collected from a male donor in good health and CMV-seronegative. CDR3s include the opening cysteine and the closing phenylalanine or tryptophan. The order of the fields is V gene, clone size, J gene, CDR3 length, D gene, CDR3 DNA, CDR3 protein. A D gene is named only where the DNA matches it firmly. For some rows the clone size is stated as once, few or many, or as a class when expanded; others skip it.

v_call: TRBV15
clone_size: NA
j_call: TRBJ1-2
cdr3_length: 16
d_call: TRBD1
cdr3_nt: TGTGCCACCAGCAGGGGAGGGACAGGACTTAACTATGGCTACACCTTC
cdr3_aa: CATSRGGTGLNYGYTF

v_call: TRBV19
clone_size: NA
j_call: TRBJ1-5
cdr3_length: 16
d_call: NA
cdr3_nt: TGTGCCAGTAGTATATATTCAGGGCCGGGGGATCAGCCCCAGCATTTT
cdr3_aa: CASSIYSGPGDQPQHF

v_call: TRBV6-6
clone_size: NA
j_call: TRBJ1-5
cdr3_length: 15
d_call: NA
cdr3_nt: TGTGCCAGCAGTTACTCGATGCAGGGTGTTCAGCCCCAGCATTTT
cdr3_aa: CASSYSMQGVQPQHF

v_call: TRBV2
clone_size: NA
j_call: TRBJ2-1
cdr3_length: 14
d_call: TRBD2
cdr3_nt: TGTGCCAACCCCCTTGGGTCTAGCGGGGGGGTGCAGTTCTTC
cdr3_aa: CANPLGSSGGVQFF

v_call: TRBV29-1
clone_size: NA
j_call: TRBJ1-5
cdr3_length: 13
d_call: NA
cdr3_nt: TGCAGCGTCCAGGAAAATAGCAATCAGCCCCAGCATTTT
cdr3_aa: CSVQENSNQPQHF

v_call: TRBV7-9
clone_size: NA
j_call: TRBJ1-6
cdr3_length: 15
d_call: NA
cdr3_nt: TGTGCCAGCAGCCCACAAGGGGGGGATAATTCGCCCCTCCACTTT
cdr3_aa: CASSPQGGDNSPLHF

v_call: TRBV10-3
clone_size: few
j_call: TRBJ2-7
cdr3_length: 18
d_call: TRBD2
cdr3_nt: TGTGCCATCAGGCAAGAGGGACTAGCGGGAGTTGGGCTCTACGAGCAGTACTTC
cdr3_aa: CAIRQEGLAGVGLYEQYF

v_call: TRBV27
clone_size: NA
j_call: TRBJ2-1
cdr3_length: 15
d_call: TRBD2
cdr3_nt: TGTGCCAGCAGTTTAATAGCGGGGGCCTACAATGAGCAGTTCTTC
cdr3_aa: CASSLIAGAYNEQFF

v_call: TRBV7-3
clone_size: NA
j_call: TRBJ2-3
cdr3_length: 16
d_call: TRBD2
cdr3_nt: TGTGCCAGCAGCACCAAGCGGGAGGGCAGCGCAGATACGCAGTATTTT
cdr3_aa: CASSTKREGSADTQYF

v_call: TRBV6-5
clone_size: NA
j_call: TRBJ2-1
cdr3_length: 12
d_call: NA
cdr3_nt: TGTGCCAGCAGCCCTAATGATAATGAGCAGTTCTTC
cdr3_aa: CASSPNDNEQFF

v_call: TRBV9
clone_size: NA
j_call: TRBJ2-3
cdr3_length: 15
d_call: TRBD2
cdr3_nt: TGTGCCAGCAGCCCACGGGAGGGAGGGTCAGATACGCAGTATTTT
cdr3_aa: CASSPREGGSDTQYF

v_call: TRBV4-2
clone_size: NA
j_call: TRBJ2-7
cdr3_length: 13
d_call: NA
cdr3_nt: TGTGCCAGCAGCCCCCCGGGGGCCTACGAGCAGTACTTC
cdr3_aa: CASSPPGAYEQYF

v_call: TRBV2
clone_size: NA
j_call: TRBJ1-5
cdr3_length: 16
d_call: TRBD1
cdr3_nt: TGTGCCAGCAGTGAAAGGGGGCCGGGGGCAGGTCAGCCCCAGCATTTT
cdr3_aa: CASSERGPGAGQPQHF

v_call: TRBV6-5
clone_size: NA
j_call: TRBJ1-2
cdr3_length: 14
d_call: TRBD1
cdr3_nt: TGTGCCAGCACCAGACAGGGGAGGAACTATGGCTACACCTTC
cdr3_aa: CASTRQGRNYGYTF

v_call: TRBV10-2
clone_size: few
j_call: TRBJ1-5
cdr3_length: 13
d_call: NA
cdr3_nt: TGCGCCAGCAGGGCAGGGGTCGATCAGCCCCAGCATTTT
cdr3_aa: CASRAGVDQPQHF

v_call: TRBV14
clone_size: NA
j_call: TRBJ1-5
cdr3_length: 14
d_call: NA
cdr3_nt: TGTGCCAGCAGCCAGTCAGGGCCCGATCAGCCCCAGCATTTT
cdr3_aa: CASSQSGPDQPQHF

v_call: TRBV30
clone_size: NA
j_call: TRBJ1-3
cdr3_length: 16
d_call: TRBD1
cdr3_nt: TGTGCCTGGAGCCTCAGGGACAGGGACTCTGGAAACACCATATATTTT
cdr3_aa: CAWSLRDRDSGNTIYF

v_call: TRBV30
clone_size: NA
j_call: TRBJ2-3
cdr3_length: 14
d_call: NA
cdr3_nt: TGTGCCACCGCCCGGGACACTAGCACAGATACGCAGTATTTT
cdr3_aa: CATARDTSTDTQYF

v_call: TRBV7-8
clone_size: few
j_call: TRBJ2-1
cdr3_length: 19
d_call: TRBD2
cdr3_nt: TGTGCCAGCAGCGCTTTATTGGGTGCTGGGACTAGCGGGATCAACGAGCAGTTCTTC
cdr3_aa: CASSALLGAGTSGINEQFF

v_call: TRBV25-1
clone_size: NA
j_call: TRBJ1-2
cdr3_length: 14
d_call: NA
cdr3_nt: TGTGCCAGCAGTGAATATTTCGCCGAGGGTGACTACACCTTC
cdr3_aa: CASSEYFAEGDYTF

v_call: TRBV27
clone_size: NA
j_call: TRBJ1-5
cdr3_length: 15
d_call: NA
cdr3_nt: TGTGCCAGCAGTTTCGGGGGGAGATACAATCAGCCCCAGCATTTT
cdr3_aa: CASSFGGRYNQPQHF